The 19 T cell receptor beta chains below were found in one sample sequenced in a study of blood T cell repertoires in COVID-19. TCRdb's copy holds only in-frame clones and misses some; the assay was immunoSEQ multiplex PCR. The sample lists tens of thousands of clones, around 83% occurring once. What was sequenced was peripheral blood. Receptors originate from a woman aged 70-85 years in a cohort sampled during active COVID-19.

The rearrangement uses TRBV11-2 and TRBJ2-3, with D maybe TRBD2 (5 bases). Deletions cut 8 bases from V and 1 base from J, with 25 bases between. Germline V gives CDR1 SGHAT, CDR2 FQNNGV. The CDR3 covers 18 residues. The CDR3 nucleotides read TGTGCCAGCTGCCCGACGGAATGGGAGTGGCGGGGCACAGATACGCAGTATTTT. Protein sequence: CASCPTEWEWRGTDTQYF.

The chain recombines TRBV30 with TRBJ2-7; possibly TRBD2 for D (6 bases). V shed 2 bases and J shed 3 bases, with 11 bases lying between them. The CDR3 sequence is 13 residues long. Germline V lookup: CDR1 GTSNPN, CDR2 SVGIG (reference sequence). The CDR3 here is CAWSPGLIYEQYF. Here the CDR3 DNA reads TGTGCCTGGAGTCCGGGACTGATCTACGAGCAGTACTTC.

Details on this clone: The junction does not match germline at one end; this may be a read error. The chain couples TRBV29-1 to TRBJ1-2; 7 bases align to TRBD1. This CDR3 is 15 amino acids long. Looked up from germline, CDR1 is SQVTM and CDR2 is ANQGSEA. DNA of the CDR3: TGCAGCGTAGAAGACTCCGGGACAGTAGTTGACGGCTACACCTTC. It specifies CSVEDSGTVVDGYTF.

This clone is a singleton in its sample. CDR3 bases: TGTGCCAGCAGCGTGACTAGCGGTTACAATGAGCAGTTCTTC. It yields the protein CASSVTSGYNEQFF. The V and J genes are TRBV9 and TRBJ2-1; 9 bases are a match to TRBD2. Germline trimming cut 2 bases from V and 4 bases from J; bases unmatched to any gene: 1. CDR3 length: 14 amino acids. Germline loops: CDR1 SGDLS, CDR2 YYNGEE. Full variable domain (remainder filled in from reference TRBV9 and TRBJ2-1): DSGVTQTPKHLITATGQRVTLRCSPRSGDLSVYWYQQSLDQGLQFLIQYYNGEERAKGNILERFSAQQFPDLHSELNLSSLELGDSALYFCASSVTSGYNEQFFGPGTRLTVL.

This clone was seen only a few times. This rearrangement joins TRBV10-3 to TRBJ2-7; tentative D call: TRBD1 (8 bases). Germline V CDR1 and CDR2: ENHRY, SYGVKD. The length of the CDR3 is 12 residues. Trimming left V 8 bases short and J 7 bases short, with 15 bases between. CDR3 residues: CAIQSGTGEQYF. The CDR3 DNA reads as TGTGCCATCCAGAGCGGGACAGGTGAGCAGTACTTC.

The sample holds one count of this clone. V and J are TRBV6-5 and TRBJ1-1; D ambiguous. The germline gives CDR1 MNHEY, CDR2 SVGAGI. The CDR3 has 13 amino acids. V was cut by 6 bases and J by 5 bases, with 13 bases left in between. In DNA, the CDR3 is TGTGCCAGCAGACGGGCCGGCGGGACTGAAGCTTTCTTT. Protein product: CASRRAGGTEAFF.

Here the CDR3 DNA reads TGTGCCATCAGTGACAGTGCAGATACGCAGTATTTT. Translating gives CAISDSADTQYF. The V call is TRBV10-3, the J call TRBJ2-3; D is unresolved. The CDR3 spans 12 residues. Trimming left V 3 bases short and J 4 bases short, with 5 bases between. CDR1 and CDR2 (germline): ENHRY, SYGVKD.

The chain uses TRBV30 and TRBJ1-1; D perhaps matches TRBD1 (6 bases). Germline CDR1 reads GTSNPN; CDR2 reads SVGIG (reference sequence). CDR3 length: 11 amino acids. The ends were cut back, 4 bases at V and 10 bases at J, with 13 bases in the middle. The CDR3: CAWIRTAGAFF. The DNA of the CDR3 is TGTGCCTGGATTCGGACAGCCGGAGCTTTCTTT. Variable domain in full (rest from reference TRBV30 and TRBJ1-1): SQTIHQWPATLVQPVGSPLSLECTVEGTSNPNLYWYRQAAGRGLQLLFYSVGIGQISSEVPQNLSASRPQDRQFILSSKKLLLSDSGFYLCAWIRTAGAFFGQGTRLTVV.

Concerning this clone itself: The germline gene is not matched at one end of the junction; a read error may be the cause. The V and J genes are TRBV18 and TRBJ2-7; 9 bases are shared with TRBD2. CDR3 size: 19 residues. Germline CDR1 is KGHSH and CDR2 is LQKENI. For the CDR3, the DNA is TGTGCCAGCTCTCCACAAACGTTGGCCTTAGCGGGGGCCACCTACGAGCAGTACTTC. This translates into CASSPQTLALAGATYEQYF.

The CDR3: CASSLSSSGFKGEAFF. Written as DNA, the CDR3 is TGTGCCAGCAGTTTATCGTCTTCGGGGTTCAAGGGTGAAGCTTTCTTT. The genes are TRBV28 and TRBJ1-1; D gene ambiguous. Germline assignment: CDR1 MDHEN and CDR2 SYDVKM. The CDR3 spans 16 residues. With 1 base removed from V and 7 bases from J, the gap between germline ends came to 19 bases. The entire variable domain, with the rest obtained from reference TRBV28 and TRBJ1-1, is as follows: DVKVTQSSRYLVKRTGEKVFLECVQDMDHENMFWYRQDPGLGLRLIYFSYDVKMKEKGDIPEGYSVSREKKERFSLILESASTNQTSMYLCASSLSSSGFKGEAFFGQGTRLTVV.

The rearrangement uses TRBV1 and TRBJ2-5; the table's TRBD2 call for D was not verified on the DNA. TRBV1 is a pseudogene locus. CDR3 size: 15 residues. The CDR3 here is CTSSQDSSGRETQYF. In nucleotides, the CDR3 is TGCACCAGCAGCCAAGATTCGAGCGGGAGGGAGACCCAGTACTTC.

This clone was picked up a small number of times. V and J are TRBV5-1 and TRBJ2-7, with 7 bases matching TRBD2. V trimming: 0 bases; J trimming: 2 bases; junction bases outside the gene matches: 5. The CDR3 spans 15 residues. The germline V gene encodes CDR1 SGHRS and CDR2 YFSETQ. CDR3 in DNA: TGCGCCAGCAGCTTGGGGGCTAGCGGTACCTACGAGCAGTACTTC. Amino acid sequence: CASSLGASGTYEQYF.

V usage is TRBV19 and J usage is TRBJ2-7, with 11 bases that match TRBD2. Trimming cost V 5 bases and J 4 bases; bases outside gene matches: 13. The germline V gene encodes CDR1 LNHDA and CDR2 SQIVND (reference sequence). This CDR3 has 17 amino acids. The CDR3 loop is CASSLGSGRASRYEQYF. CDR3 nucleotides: TGTGCCAGTAGTCTCGGTAGCGGGAGGGCCTCAAGGTACGAGCAGTACTTC.

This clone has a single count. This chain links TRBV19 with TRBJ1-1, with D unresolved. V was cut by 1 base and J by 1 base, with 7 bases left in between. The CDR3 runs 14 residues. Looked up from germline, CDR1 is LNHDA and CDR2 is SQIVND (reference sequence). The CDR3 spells CASSIGPTNTEAFF. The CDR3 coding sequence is TGTGCCAGTAGTATAGGGCCCACGAACACTGAAGCTTTCTTT.

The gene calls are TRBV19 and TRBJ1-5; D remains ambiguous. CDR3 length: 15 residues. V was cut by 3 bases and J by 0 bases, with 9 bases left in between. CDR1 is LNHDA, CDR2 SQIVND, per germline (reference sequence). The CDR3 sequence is CASSMTIGSNQPQHF. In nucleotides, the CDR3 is TGTGCCAGTAGTATGACTATTGGTAGCAATCAGCCCCAGCATTTT. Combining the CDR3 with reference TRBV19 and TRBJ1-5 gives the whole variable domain DGGITQSPKYLFRKEGQNVTLSCEQNLNHDAMYWYRQDPGQGLRLIYYSQIVNDFQKGDIAEGYSVSREKKESFPLTVTSAQKNPTAFYLCASSMTIGSNQPQHFGDGTRLSIL.

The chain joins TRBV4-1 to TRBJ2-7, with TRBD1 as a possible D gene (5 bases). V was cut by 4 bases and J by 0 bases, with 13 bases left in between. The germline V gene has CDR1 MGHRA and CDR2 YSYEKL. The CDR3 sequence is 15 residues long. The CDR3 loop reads CASSLDSRHSYEQYF. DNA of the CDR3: TGCGCCAGCAGCCTTGACAGCAGACACTCCTACGAGCAGTACTTC.

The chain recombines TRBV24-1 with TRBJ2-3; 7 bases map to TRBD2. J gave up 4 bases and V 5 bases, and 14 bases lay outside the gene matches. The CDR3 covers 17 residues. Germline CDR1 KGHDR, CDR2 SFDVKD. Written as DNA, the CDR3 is TGTGCCACCAGTGGCCCTCTTGCGGGAGTTCCCCCAGATACGCAGTATTTT. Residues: CATSGPLAGVPPDTQYF.

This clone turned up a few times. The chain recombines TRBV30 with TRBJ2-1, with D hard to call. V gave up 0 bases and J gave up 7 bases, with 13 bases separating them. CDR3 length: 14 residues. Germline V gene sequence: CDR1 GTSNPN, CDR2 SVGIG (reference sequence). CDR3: CAWSVFEERNEQFF. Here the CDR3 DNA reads TGTGCCTGGAGTGTATTTGAAGAGAGGAATGAGCAGTTCTTC.

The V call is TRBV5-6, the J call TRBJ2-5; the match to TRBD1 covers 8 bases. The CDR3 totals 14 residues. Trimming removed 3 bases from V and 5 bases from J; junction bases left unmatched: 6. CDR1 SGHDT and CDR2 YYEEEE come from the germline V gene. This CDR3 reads CASSSRGLGETQYF. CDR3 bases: TGTGCCAGCAGCTCCAGGGGGCTGGGGGAGACCCAGTACTTC.